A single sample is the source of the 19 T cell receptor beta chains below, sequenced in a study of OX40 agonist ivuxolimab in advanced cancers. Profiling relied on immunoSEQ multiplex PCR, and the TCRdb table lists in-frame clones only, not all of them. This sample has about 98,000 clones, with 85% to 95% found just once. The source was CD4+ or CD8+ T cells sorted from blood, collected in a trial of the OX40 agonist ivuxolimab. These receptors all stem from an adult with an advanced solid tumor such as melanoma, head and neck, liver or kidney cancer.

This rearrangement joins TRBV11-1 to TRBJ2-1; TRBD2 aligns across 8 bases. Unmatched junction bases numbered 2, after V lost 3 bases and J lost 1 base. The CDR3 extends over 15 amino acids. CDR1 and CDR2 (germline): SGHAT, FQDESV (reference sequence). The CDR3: CASSFGRGSYNEQFF. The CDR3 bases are TGTGCCAGCAGCTTCGGGAGGGGGTCCTACAATGAGCAGTTCTTC.

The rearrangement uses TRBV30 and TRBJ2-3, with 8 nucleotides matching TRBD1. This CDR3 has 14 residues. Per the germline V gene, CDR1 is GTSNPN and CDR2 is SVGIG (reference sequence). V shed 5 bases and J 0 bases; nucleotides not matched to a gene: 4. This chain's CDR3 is CAWGQGPSTDTQYF. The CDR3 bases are TGTGCCTGGGGACAGGGCCCTAGCACAGATACGCAGTATTTT.

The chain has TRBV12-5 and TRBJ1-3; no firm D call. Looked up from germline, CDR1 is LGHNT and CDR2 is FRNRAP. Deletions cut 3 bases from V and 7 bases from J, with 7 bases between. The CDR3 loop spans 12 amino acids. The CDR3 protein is CASGLTHNTIYF. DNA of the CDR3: TGTGCTAGTGGTTTAACCCATAACACCATATATTTT.

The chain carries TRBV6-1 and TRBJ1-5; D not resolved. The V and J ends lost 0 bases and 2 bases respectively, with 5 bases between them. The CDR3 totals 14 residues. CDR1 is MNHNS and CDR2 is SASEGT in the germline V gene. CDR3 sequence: CASSEAWGNQPQHF. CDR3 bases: TGTGCCAGCAGTGAAGCATGGGGCAATCAGCCCCAGCATTTT.

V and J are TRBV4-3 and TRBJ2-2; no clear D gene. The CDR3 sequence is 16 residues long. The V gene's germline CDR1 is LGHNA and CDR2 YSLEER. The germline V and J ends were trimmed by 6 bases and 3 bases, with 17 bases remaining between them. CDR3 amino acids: CASRINVGRDTGELFF. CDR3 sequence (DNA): TGCGCCAGCAGAATTAACGTTGGTAGGGACACCGGGGAGCTGTTTTTT.

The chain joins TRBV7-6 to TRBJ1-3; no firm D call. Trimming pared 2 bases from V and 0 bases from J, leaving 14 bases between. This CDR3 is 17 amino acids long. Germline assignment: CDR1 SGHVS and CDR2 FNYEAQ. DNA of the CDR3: TGTGCCAGCAGCTTACAGTCCTCGACGATCTCTGGAAACACCATATATTTT. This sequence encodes CASSLQSSTISGNTIYF.

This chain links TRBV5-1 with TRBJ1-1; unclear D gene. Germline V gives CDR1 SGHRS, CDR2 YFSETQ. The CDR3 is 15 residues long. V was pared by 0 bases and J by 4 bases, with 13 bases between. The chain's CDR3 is CASSLGHGRVTEAFF. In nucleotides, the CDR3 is TGCGCCAGCAGCTTGGGTCACGGGAGGGTCACTGAAGCTTTCTTT.

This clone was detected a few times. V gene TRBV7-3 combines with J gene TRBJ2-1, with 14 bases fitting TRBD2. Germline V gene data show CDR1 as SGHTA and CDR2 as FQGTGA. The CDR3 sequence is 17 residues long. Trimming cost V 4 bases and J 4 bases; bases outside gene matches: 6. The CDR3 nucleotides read TGTGCCAGCAGCTCTAGGACTAGCGGGGGGATTTACAATGAGCAGTTCTTC. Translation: CASSSRTSGGIYNEQFF.

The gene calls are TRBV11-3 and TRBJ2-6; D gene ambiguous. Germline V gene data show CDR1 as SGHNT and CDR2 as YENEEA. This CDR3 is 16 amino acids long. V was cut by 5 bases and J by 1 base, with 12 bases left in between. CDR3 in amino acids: CASSRRFSSGANVLTF. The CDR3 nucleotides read TGTGCCAGCAGCCGAAGATTCAGTTCTGGGGCCAACGTCCTGACTTTC.

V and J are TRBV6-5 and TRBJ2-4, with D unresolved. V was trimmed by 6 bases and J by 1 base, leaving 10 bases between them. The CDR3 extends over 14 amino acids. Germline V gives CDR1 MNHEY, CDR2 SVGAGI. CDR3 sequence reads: CASSLLMAKNIQYF. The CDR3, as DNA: TGTGCCAGCAGCCTCCTTATGGCCAAAAACATTCAGTACTTC.

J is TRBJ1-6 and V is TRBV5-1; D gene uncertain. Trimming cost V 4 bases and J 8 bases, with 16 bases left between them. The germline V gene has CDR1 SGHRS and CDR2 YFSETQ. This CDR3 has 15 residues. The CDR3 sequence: CASSLTDIGDSPLHF. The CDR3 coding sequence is TGCGCCAGCAGCCTCACAGATATTGGGGATTCACCCCTCCACTTT.

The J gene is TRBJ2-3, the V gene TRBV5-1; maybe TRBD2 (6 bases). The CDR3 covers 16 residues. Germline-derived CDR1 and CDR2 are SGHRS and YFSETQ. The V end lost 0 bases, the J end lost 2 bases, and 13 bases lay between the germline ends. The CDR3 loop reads CASSLAGRGATDTQYF. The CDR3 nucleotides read TGCGCCAGCAGCTTGGCCGGGCGGGGCGCCACAGATACGCAGTATTTT. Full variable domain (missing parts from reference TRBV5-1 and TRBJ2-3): KAGVTQTPRYLIKTRGQQVTLSCSPISGHRSVSWYQQTPGQGLQFLFEYFSETQRNKGNFPGRFSGRQFSNSRSEMNVSTLELGDSALYLCASSLAGRGATDTQYFGPGTRLTVL.

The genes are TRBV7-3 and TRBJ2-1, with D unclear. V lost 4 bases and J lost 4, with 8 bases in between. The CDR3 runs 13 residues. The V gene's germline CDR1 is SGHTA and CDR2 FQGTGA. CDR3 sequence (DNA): TGTGCCAGCAGCTCCCAACCATACAATGAGCAGTTCTTC. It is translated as CASSSQPYNEQFF.

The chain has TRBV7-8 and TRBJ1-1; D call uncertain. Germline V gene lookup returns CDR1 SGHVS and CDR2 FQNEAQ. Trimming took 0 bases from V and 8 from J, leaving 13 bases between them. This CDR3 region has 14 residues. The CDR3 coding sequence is TGTGCCAGCAGCTTAGCGCACGGGCAGTTCGAAGCTTTCTTT. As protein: CASSLAHGQFEAFF.

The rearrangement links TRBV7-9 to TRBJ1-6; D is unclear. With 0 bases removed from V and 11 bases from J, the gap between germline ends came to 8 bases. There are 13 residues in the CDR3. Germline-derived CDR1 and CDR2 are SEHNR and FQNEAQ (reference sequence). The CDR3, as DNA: TGTGCCAGCAGCTTAGCGTTGGCTGCACCCCTCCACTTT. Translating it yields CASSLALAAPLHF.

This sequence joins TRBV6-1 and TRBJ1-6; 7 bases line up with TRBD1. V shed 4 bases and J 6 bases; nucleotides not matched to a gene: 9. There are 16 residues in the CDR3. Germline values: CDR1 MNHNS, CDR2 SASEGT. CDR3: CASSVRGLVVNSPLHF. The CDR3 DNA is TGTGCCAGCAGTGTCAGGGGGTTGGTAGTTAATTCACCCCTCCACTTT.

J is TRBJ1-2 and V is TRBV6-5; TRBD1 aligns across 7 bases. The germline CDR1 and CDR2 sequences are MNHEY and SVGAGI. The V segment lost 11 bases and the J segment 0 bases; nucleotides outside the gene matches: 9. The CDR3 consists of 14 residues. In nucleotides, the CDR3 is TGTGCCGCCAGCAGGGGGGGGACTAACTATGGCTACACCTTC. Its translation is CAASRGGTNYGYTF.

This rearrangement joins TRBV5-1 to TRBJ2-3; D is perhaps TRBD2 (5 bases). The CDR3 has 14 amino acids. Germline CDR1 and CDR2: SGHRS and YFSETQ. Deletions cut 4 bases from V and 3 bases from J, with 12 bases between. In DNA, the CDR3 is TGCGCCAGCAGCATAGCGTTGGTGACAGATACGCAGTATTTT. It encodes CASSIALVTDTQYF.

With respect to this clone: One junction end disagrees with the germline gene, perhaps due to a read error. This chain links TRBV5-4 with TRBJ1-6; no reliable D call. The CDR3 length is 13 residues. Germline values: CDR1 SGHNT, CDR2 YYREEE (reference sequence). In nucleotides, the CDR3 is TGCGCCAGCAGCCAAGATCCCGGAGAACCCCTCCACTTT. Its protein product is CASSQDPGEPLHF.